This entry lists 27 T cell receptor beta chains sequenced from one sample in a study of shared clonotypes between healthy human individuals. Clones were read by immunoSEQ multiplex PCR, and TCRdb kept only the in-frame ones, dropping some. The table records millions of clones, around nine tenths of them present only once. Material: naive CD4+ T cells sorted from blood. The subset denotes: CD45RA+ positively selected. The source is a man younger than 35 in good health.

This rearrangement joins TRBV5-6 to TRBJ1-5, with 7 bases that match TRBD1. CDR3 length: 14 amino acids. Germline V lookup: CDR1 SGHDT, CDR2 YYEEEE. Trimming cost V 3 bases and J 4 bases; bases outside gene matches: 4. CDR3 in DNA: TGTGCCAGCAGCTCCGGGACAGCTAATCAGCCCCAGCATTTT. This sequence encodes CASSSGTANQPQHF.

This chain uses TRBV4-1 with TRBJ2-5, with 7 positions matching TRBD2. The length of the CDR3 is 16 residues. V shed 0 bases, J shed 4 bases, and the junction held 8 bases outside the gene matches. Germline CDR1 MGHRA, CDR2 YSYEKL. For the CDR3, the DNA is TGCGCCAGCAGCCAAGAGGGCGCGGGAGTGGGAGAGACCCAGTACTTC. Protein sequence: CASSQEGAGVGETQYF.

This sequence joins TRBV10-1 and TRBJ1-1; D is unresolved. From germline, CDR1 is WNHNN and CDR2 SYGVQD (reference sequence). The CDR3 runs 14 residues. Deletions cut 0 bases from V and 5 bases from J, with 10 bases between. The CDR3 DNA is TGCGCCAGCAGTGAGTCATCGGGGTTTACTGAAGCTTTCTTT. It specifies CASSESSGFTEAFF.

V is TRBV5-1 and J is TRBJ2-7, with 7 bases fitting TRBD1. Trimming removed 5 bases from V and 1 base from J; junction bases left unmatched: 9. CDR1 and CDR2 (germline): SGHRS, YFSETQ. The CDR3 runs 15 residues. CDR3 loop: CASRFVSGQSYEQYF. Written as DNA, the CDR3 is TGCGCCAGCAGGTTCGTGTCGGGACAGTCCTACGAGCAGTACTTC.

Of note for this clone: The same CDR3 can be traced to other DNA sequences in this sample. The genes are TRBV27 and TRBJ1-6; D gene unclear. The V and J ends lost 5 bases and 5 bases respectively, with 10 bases between them. The CDR3 sequence is 14 residues long. CDR1 and CDR2 (germline): MNHEY, SMNVEV (reference sequence). The CDR3 bases are TGTGCCAGCAGTCCTCGGACGGATAATTCACCCCTCCACTTT. Translating it yields CASSPRTDNSPLHF.

The V call is TRBV5-1, the J call TRBJ2-3, with 12 positions matching TRBD2. Looked up from germline, CDR1 is SGHRS and CDR2 is YFSETQ. Losses at the gene ends were 1 base for V and 5 bases for J; bases not matched to a gene: 8. The length of the CDR3 is 17 residues. CDR3: CASSLPSGGASKDTQYF. The CDR3 nucleotides are TGCGCCAGCAGCTTGCCTAGCGGGGGGGCCTCTAAAGATACGCAGTATTTT. Using reference TRBV5-1 and TRBJ2-3 for the parts outside the CDR3, the full variable domain is KAGVTQTPRYLIKTRGQQVTLSCSPISGHRSVSWYQQTPGQGLQFLFEYFSETQRNKGNFPGRFSGRQFSNSRSEMNVSTLELGDSALYLCASSLPSGGASKDTQYFGPGTRLTVL.

The CDR3, as DNA: TGTGCCAGCTCACCTAAGGCGGGGGCTGCTGAAGCTTTCTTT. Amino acids: CASSPKAGAAEAFF. V usage is TRBV18 and J usage is TRBJ1-1, with a weak D call TRBD1 (6 bases). CDR3 length equals 14 residues. The germline V gene has CDR1 KGHSH and CDR2 LQKENI. Trimming stripped 3 bases from V and 6 bases from J, with 14 bases between.

The chain joins TRBV11-2 to TRBJ2-1; D ambiguous. The CDR3 sequence is 12 residues long. Between the trimmed V and J ends, which lost 3 bases and 9 bases, there was a span of 9 bases. The germline V gene encodes CDR1 SGHAT and CDR2 FQNNGV. The CDR3 nucleotides read TGTGCCAGCAGCTTTTTCGACGGTGAGCAGTTCTTC. Encoded protein: CASSFFDGEQFF. The whole variable domain, remainder taken from reference TRBV11-2 and TRBJ2-1, is EAGVAQSPRYKIIEKRQSVAFWCNPISGHATLYWYQQILGQGPKLLIQFQNNGVVDDSQLPKDRFSAERLKGVDSTLKIQPAKLEDSAVYLCASSFFDGEQFFGPGTRLTVL.

Comments on this clone: This same CDR3 is encoded by further DNA sequences in the sample. The J gene is TRBJ2-1, the V gene TRBV5-1, with D tentatively TRBD1 or TRBD2 (5 bases each). Germline V gives CDR1 SGHRS, CDR2 YFSETQ. The CDR3 spans 14 residues. The V end was cut by 4 bases, the J end by 1 base, with 9 bases between. The CDR3 is CASSPEGSYNEQFF. The DNA of the CDR3 is TGCGCCAGCAGCCCCGAGGGGTCCTACAATGAGCAGTTCTTC.

The rearrangement links TRBV7-9 to TRBJ2-3; D call uncertain. This CDR3 region has 17 residues. Germline CDR1 reads SEHNR; CDR2 reads FQNEAQ (reference sequence). With 4 bases removed from V and 4 bases from J, the gap between germline ends came to 21 bases. Written as DNA, the CDR3 is TGTGCCAGCAGCTCCACCCGGACCCCCATGCAAGCAGATACGCAGTATTTT. This sequence encodes CASSSTRTPMQADTQYF.

The J gene is TRBJ1-1, the V gene TRBV25-1; D is uncertain. CDR3 length: 13 amino acids. The V gene lost 6 bases and the J gene lost 1 base, with 9 bases spanning the gap. Looked up from germline, CDR1 is MGHDK and CDR2 is SYGVNS. The CDR3 loop reads CASRQQPNTEAFF. In nucleotides, the CDR3 is TGTGCCAGCAGACAGCAGCCGAACACTGAAGCTTTCTTT.

The V and J genes are TRBV5-6 and TRBJ2-3, with TRBD2 identical over 7 bases. CDR1 and CDR2 (germline): SGHDT, YYEEEE. This CDR3 is built from 17 residues. V dropped 0 bases and J dropped 3; count of bases not matched to a gene: 10. CDR3 coding DNA: TGTGCCAGCAGCTTGGTTGGCGTGGGGCGGGGGACAGATACGCAGTATTTT. Translation gives CASSLVGVGRGTDTQYF. The variable domain in full, with the rest retrieved from reference TRBV5-6 and TRBJ2-3, is DAGVTQSPTHLIKTRGQQVTLRCSPKSGHDTVSWYQQALGQGPQFIFQYYEEEERQRGNFPDRFSGHQFPNYSSELNVNALLLGDSALYLCASSLVGVGRGTDTQYFGPGTRLTVL.

This clone has just one count. This chain uses TRBV30 with TRBJ1-1; tentative D call: TRBD1 (5 bases). Per the germline V gene, CDR1 is GTSNPN and CDR2 is SVGIG (reference sequence). This CDR3 region has 14 residues. V was trimmed by 4 bases and J by 4 bases, leaving 16 bases between them. The CDR3 nucleotides read TGTGCCTGGAAAATTACGGGGGTACTCACTGAAGCTTTCTTT. It yields the protein CAWKITGVLTEAFF.

The rearrangement joins TRBV10-3 to TRBJ1-3; tentatively, D is TRBD1 (5 bases). CDR3 length: 15 amino acids. The germline V gene encodes CDR1 ENHRY and CDR2 SYGVKD. V dropped 2 bases and J dropped 3 bases, with 11 bases sitting between them. The CDR3 DNA reads TGTGCCATCAGTGAGGGGGGGACTCTTGGAAACACCATATATTTT. Its protein product is CAISEGGTLGNTIYF.

The gene calls are TRBV2 and TRBJ2-3; TRBD2 agrees at 10 bases. V dropped 0 bases and J dropped 7; count of bases not matched to a gene: 10. Germline-derived CDR1 and CDR2 are SNHLY and FYNNEI. The CDR3 is made up of 17 amino acids. Here the CDR3 reads CASSEARASGRENTQYF. CDR3 coding DNA: TGTGCCAGCAGTGAAGCGAGAGCTAGCGGGAGAGAAAATACGCAGTATTTT. The variable domain in full, completed from reference TRBV2 and TRBJ2-3, reads EPEVTQTPSHQVTQMGQEVILRCVPISNHLYFYWYRQILGQKVEFLVSFYNNEISEKSEIFDDQFSVERPDGSNFTLKIRSTKLEDSAMYFCASSEARASGRENTQYFGPGTRLTVL.

Remarks on this clone: Other nucleotide sequences from this sample produce the same CDR3. The chain couples TRBV30 to TRBJ2-7, with TRBD2 matching 8 bases. The germline gives CDR1 GTSNPN, CDR2 SVGIG (reference sequence). This CDR3 is 13 amino acids long. V gave up 3 bases and J gave up 3 bases; unmatched junction bases: 4. CDR3 amino acids: CAWRGSGGYEQYF. CDR3 coding DNA: TGTGCCTGGAGGGGGAGCGGGGGCTACGAGCAGTACTTC.

This chain joins TRBV5-1 and TRBJ1-4, with D possibly TRBD1 on 5 matching bases. V gave up 4 bases and J gave up 3 bases, with 13 bases separating them. The CDR3 consists of 15 residues. Germline CDR1 SGHRS, CDR2 YFSETQ. The CDR3 region has the DNA TGCGCCAGCAGCATCTCCCAGGGAGCTAATGAAAAACTGTTTTTT. Encoded protein: CASSISQGANEKLFF.

The rearrangement uses TRBV7-2 and TRBJ1-2; D might be TRBD1 (5 bases). Trimming removed 4 bases at V and 0 bases at J, with 6 bases between. Germline V gene sequence: CDR1 SGHTA, CDR2 FQGNSA. This CDR3 has 13 amino acids. The CDR3 here is CASSSTANYGYTF. In DNA, the CDR3 is TGTGCCAGCAGCTCGACAGCTAACTATGGCTACACCTTC.

The V gene is TRBV7-3, the J gene TRBJ2-3, with a weak D call TRBD2 (6 bases). Germline assignment: CDR1 SGHTA and CDR2 FQGTGA. With 2 bases removed from V and 5 bases from J, the gap between germline ends came to 11 bases. This CDR3 has 14 residues. CDR3 sequence reads: CASSLGGSEDTQYF. CDR3 sequence (DNA): TGTGCCAGCAGCTTAGGAGGGTCGGAAGATACGCAGTATTTT.

The rearrangement links TRBV21-1 to TRBJ2-7; the table's D call of TRBD1 was not tested on the DNA. TRBV21-1 is annotated as a pseudogene. The CDR3 is 17 residues long. CDR3 residues: CASSNVNGRQGSYEQYF. CDR3 nucleotide sequence: TGTGCCAGCAGCAATGTTAATGGGAGACAGGGCTCCTACGAGCAGTACTTC.

This chain joins TRBV4-1 and TRBJ1-3, with TRBD1 matching 9 bases. V lost 4 bases, J lost 0 bases, and 13 bases stayed unmatched. Germline V gives CDR1 MGHRA, CDR2 YSYEKL. The CDR3 runs to 19 residues. The CDR3 region is CASSPIFRTGASSGNTIYF. The CDR3 bases are TGCGCCAGCAGCCCCATCTTTCGGACAGGGGCGAGCTCTGGAAACACCATATATTTT.

The CDR3 DNA sequence: TGTGCCAGCAGGCAGGGGGCTTCCAACACCGGGGAGCTGTTTTTT. It translates to CASRQGASNTGELFF. V gene TRBV7-2 combines with J gene TRBJ2-2; TRBD1 agrees at 8 bases. CDR1 and CDR2 from the germline V gene are SGHTA and FQGNSA. Losses at the gene ends were 6 bases for V and 2 bases for J; bases not matched to a gene: 5. This CDR3 comprises 15 residues.

The V and J genes are TRBV6-6 and TRBJ1-6; unclear D gene. V was cut by 4 bases and J by 11 bases, with 12 bases left in between. CDR1 is MNHNY, CDR2 SVGAGI, per germline (reference sequence). The CDR3 sequence is 13 residues long. In DNA form, the CDR3 reads TGTGCCAGCAGTTCACCTCCCCGGGCACCCCTCCACTTT. Protein: CASSSPPRAPLHF.

The chain employs TRBV2 and TRBJ2-7; 11 bases map to TRBD2. This CDR3 has 14 amino acids. With V trimmed by 5 bases and J by 2 bases, 2 bases remained unmatched. Germline assignment: CDR1 SNHLY and CDR2 FYNNEI. CDR3 loop: CASSILAGAYEQYF. CDR3 nucleotide sequence: TGTGCCAGCAGTATACTAGCGGGAGCCTACGAGCAGTACTTC.

The chain couples TRBV6-6 to TRBJ2-3; 7 bases line up with TRBD2. With 5 bases clipped from V and 1 base from J, the junction kept 9 bases outside the gene matches. Germline CDR1 MNHNY, CDR2 SVGAGI (reference sequence). The CDR3 has 16 residues. The CDR3: CASSPPAGDGTDTQYF. The CDR3 nucleotides read TGTGCCAGCAGTCCCCCGGCGGGGGACGGCACAGATACGCAGTATTTT.

J is TRBJ2-3 and V is TRBV19, with TRBD1 matching 7 bases. The germline V gene encodes CDR1 LNHDA and CDR2 SQIVND (reference sequence). This CDR3 has 15 residues. J was trimmed by 0 bases and V by 6 bases; bases with no gene match: 6. The CDR3 sequence is CASRRDSVSTDTQYF. CDR3 nucleotides: TGTGCCAGTAGGAGGGACAGCGTGAGCACAGATACGCAGTATTTT.

This chain connects TRBV18 to TRBJ2-7; either TRBD1 or TRBD2 may supply D (6 bases each). CDR1 KGHSH and CDR2 LQKENI come from the germline V gene. The CDR3 covers 16 residues. The germline V and J ends were trimmed by 6 bases and 3 bases, with 21 bases remaining between them. For the CDR3, the DNA is TGTGCCAGCTCCGGGGGCCGGGACCGACGAATCTACGAGCAGTACTTC. Translated: CASSGGRDRRIYEQYF.